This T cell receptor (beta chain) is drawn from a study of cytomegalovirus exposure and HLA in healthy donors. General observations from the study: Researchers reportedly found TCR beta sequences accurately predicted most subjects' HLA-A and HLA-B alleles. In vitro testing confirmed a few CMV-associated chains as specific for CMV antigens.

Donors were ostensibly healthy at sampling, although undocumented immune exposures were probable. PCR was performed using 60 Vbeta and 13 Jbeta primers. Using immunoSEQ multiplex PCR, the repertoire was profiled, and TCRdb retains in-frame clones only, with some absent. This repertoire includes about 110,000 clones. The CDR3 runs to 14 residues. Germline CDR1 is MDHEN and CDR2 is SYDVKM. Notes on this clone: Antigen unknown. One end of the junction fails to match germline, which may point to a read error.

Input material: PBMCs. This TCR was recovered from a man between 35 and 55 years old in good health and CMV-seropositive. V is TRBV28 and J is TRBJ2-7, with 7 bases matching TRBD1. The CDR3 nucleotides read TGTGCCCGCAGTAGGGACAGCCCTACTGGGGTGCAGTACTTC. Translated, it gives CARSRDSPTGVQYF.